This T cell receptor beta chain is from a study of T cells in Graves' hyperthyroidism and ophthalmopathy. Extraction of PBMCs used around 9.6 ml of fresh peripheral blood. The source material, RNA transcripts, was used to amplify TCR beta CDR3 regions. The HTBI primer set was used in a first-round RT-PCR of the TCR CDR3. TCRdb re-analysed the multiplex PCR reads in MiXCR, keeping a single row per CDR3 protein. Of about 510,000 distinct CDR3 sequences listed, around 15% were seen once; the top ten hold about 14%. This clonotype appeared a few times. This TCR came from a woman between 35 and 50 years old with Graves' hyperthyroidism. The source material was blood.

The CDR3 spells CASSLRTERQTQYF. In nucleotides, the CDR3 is TGTGCCAGCAGCCTAAGGACAGAAAGGCAGACCCAGTACTTC. The chain links TRBV7-2 to TRBJ2-5; TRBD1 is a possible D gene (6 bases). There are 14 residues in the CDR3. Germline CDR1 is SGHTA and CDR2 is FQGNSA. Trimming pared 5 bases from V and 6 bases from J, leaving 16 bases between. The full variable domain, with the rest looked up from reference TRBV7-2 and TRBJ2-5, is GAGVSQSPSNKVTEKGKDVELRCDPISGHTALYWYRQSLGQGLEFLIYFQGNSAPDKSGLPSDRFSAERTGGSVSTLTIQRTQQEDSAVYLCASSLRTERQTQYFGPGTRLLVL.